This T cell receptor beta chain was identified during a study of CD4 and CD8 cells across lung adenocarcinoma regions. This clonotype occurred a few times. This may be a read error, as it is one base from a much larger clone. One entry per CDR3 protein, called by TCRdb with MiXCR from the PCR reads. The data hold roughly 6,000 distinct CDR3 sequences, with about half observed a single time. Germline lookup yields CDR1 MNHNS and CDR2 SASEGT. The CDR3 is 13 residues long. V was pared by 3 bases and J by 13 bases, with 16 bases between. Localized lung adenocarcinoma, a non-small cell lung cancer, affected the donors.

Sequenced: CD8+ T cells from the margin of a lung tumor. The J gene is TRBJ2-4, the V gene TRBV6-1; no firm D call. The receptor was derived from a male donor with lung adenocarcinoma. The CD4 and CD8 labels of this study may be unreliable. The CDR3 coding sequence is TGTGCCAGCAGTGACGACTGGAAAGATGAGCAGTACTTC. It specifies CASSDDWKDEQYF.